This TCR beta chain comes out of a study of blood T cell repertoires in COVID-19. Background on the study: COVID-19 samples, acute and convalescent, were from the United States, Italy and Spain. Sources were T cells, B-cell-depleted T cells, or PBMCs; the material itself was cDNA or gDNA.

Original analysis: Nucleated cell number was recorded as an estimate derived from reference gene primer amplification. Sequencing used immunoSEQ multiplex PCR; TCRdb keeps in-frame clones, though not all of them. The V and J calls and clone size were taken over from that table, and D and trimming were inferred from the DNA. The data hold some 210,000 clones, with 70% to 90% observed a single time. The V gene end was trimmed by 2 bases and the J gene end by 4 bases; junction bases not matched to a gene: 4. Germline V gives CDR1 SGHRS, CDR2 YFSETQ. The length of the CDR3 is 15 residues. Sequencing was performed on peripheral blood. This rearrangement joins TRBV5-1 to TRBJ2-2; 8 bases match TRBD1. The clonotype was recovered from a woman between 35 and 50 years old who had recovered from COVID-19. CDR3 sequence reads: CASSLRQGSTGELFF. The CDR3 DNA is TGCGCCAGCAGCTTACGACAGGGGAGCACCGGGGAGCTGTTTTTT.